This TCR beta chain was recorded in a study of cytomegalovirus exposure and HLA in healthy donors. Regarding the study as a whole: The study flagged around 150 TCR beta chains as cytomegalovirus-associated. Per a prior analysis, the majority of TCR beta V segments were productive roughly 90% or roughly 30% of the time.

There are 11 residues in the CDR3. Germline V gene lookup returns CDR1 DFQATT and CDR2 SNEGSKA (reference sequence). Trimming left V 3 bases short and J 8 bases short, with 10 bases between. For this clone: The antigen remains unidentified.

PCR amplification relied on 60 Vbeta primers (plus 13 Jbeta primers). Repertoires were generated with immunoSEQ multiplex PCR, while TCRdb's copy carries only in-frame clones and drops some. This table holds 150,000 to 200,000 clones, about 80% found once. Sequencing was carried out using PBMCs. The V and J genes are TRBV20-1 and TRBJ2-5; no reliable D call. The clonotype was recovered from a man aged 55 to 69 in good health and CMV-seronegative. The CDR3 loop reads CSASPGSTQYF. DNA of the CDR3: TGCAGTGCTAGCCCGGGTTCAACCCAGTACTTC.